A single T cell receptor (beta chain) is shown here with its context. The antigen remains unidentified. Sequencing was performed with immunoSEQ multiplex PCR; in TCRdb, only in-frame clones are kept and a portion is missing. The table has some 40,000 clones, around nine tenths seen once. CDR3 length equals 13 residues. CDR1 is LNHDA and CDR2 is SQIVND in the germline V gene (reference sequence). The V segment lost 3 bases and the J segment 6 bases; nucleotides outside the gene matches: 0. These data come from a study of regulatory dendritic cells for organ transplantation. Study-level points and caveats: Memory CD8+ T cells were the most oligoclonal; naive cells were highly diverse. Mature dendritic cells appeared to drive more memory CD8+ clonal expansion than regulatory ones.

This clonotype originated in a human donor in good health. This rearrangement joins TRBV19 to TRBJ2-7; 12 bases align to TRBD2. The sequencing sample was made of naive CD8+ T cells from blood. The subset here: CD45RA+ naive T cells. The CDR3 reads CASSMTSGSEQYF. CDR3 DNA: TGTGCCAGTAGTATGACTAGCGGGAGCGAGCAGTACTTC. The variable domain in full, with the rest retrieved from reference TRBV19 and TRBJ2-7, is DGGITQSPKYLFRKEGQNVTLSCEQNLNHDAMYWYRQDPGQGLRLIYYSQIVNDFQKGDIAEGYSVSREKKESFPLTVTSAQKNPTAFYLCASSMTSGSEQYFGPGTRLTVT.